This paragraph reports one T cell receptor (beta chain). Its recognized antigen is unknown. No per-base quality is available; no much larger clone lies one base away. TCR beta chains were amplified from genomic DNA with the immunoSEQ hsTCRB kit. Sequencing of TCR beta libraries was performed on an Illumina MiSeq instrument by the immunoSEQ service. The authors processed their data as follows. Repertoire data were analyzed with the immunoSEQ Analyzer. Here the immuneACCESS table is served through TCRdb, limited to in-frame sequences with V and J called. Missing clones are a known gap in these copies; in checked studies unresolved V genes cover under half, and the rest lacks a known reason. The DNA was the basis for D and trimming; V, J and clone size are from that table. This sample has tens of thousands of clones in its table, and around 92% of those were observed once. The ten largest account for around 5.1% of the sample.

Vitiligo counted as stable when lesions had not changed during the previous 6 months. For classification as stable, the absence of confetti depigmentation, a clinical sign of active vitiligo, was additionally required. Any patient who had received treatment in the previous three months was excluded. PBMCs were isolated from heparinized blood by Ficoll density gradient centrifugation and were subsequently flash-frozen. These data originate in a study of resident and recirculating memory T cells in vitiligo (dated by TCRdb to between 2017 and 2018). A note on the overall study: For TCR beta sequencing, each of a few stable vitiligo patients provided PBMCs and epidermis from shave biopsies taken at two lesional sites and two nonlesional sites. The human TCR beta sequencing was designed to test whether specific clones found in lesional vitiligo skin differed from the clones found in nonlesional skin and in blood. Samples were homogenized without cell sorting just before genomic DNA extraction with the Qiagen DNeasy Blood & Tissue Kit. Results and caveats for the whole study, not just this receptor: No single dominant TCR clone was found, and clonality differed from one vitiligo lesion to another. Overlap and correlation analysis found no significant repertoire overlap between any two biopsies, even biopsies from the same patient, apart from each lesion compared with itself. Working out how much the T cell clones identified in the vitiligo lesions and the human Trm versus Tcm pools each contribute will require future mechanistic studies. TCR sequences were not shared across biopsy sites or across patients, which suggests that different T cell clones infiltrate different lesions, a pattern described as private specificity.

The specimen sequenced was blood. This clonotype was sampled from a male donor with vitiligo.

The encoded CDR3 is CASSLAGVVPYEQYF. The nucleotide sequence is TGTGCCAGCAGTCTAGCGGGAGTGGTCCCCTACGAGCAGTACTTC. The rearranged segments are TRBV6-6 and TRBJ2-7, with TRBD2 identical over 10 junction bases. The CDR3 goes from the cysteine to the phenylalanine over 15 residues. The read is trimmed to its CDR3 DNA, 45 bases read in frame from base 1. From the germline V gene (reference sequence), CDR1 is MNHNY and CDR2 is SVGAGI. V lost 5 bases and J lost 2 bases, and the count of bases not matched to a germline gene is 6.